The 5 T cell receptor beta chains below were found in one sample sequenced in a study of Graves' ophthalmopathy and Graves' hyperthyroidism. Beta-chain TCR CDR3 regions were amplified from RNA transcripts. The workflow started with a first-round RT-PCR run with HTBI primers and then moved on to a second-round multiplex PCR. TCRdb analysed the multiplex PCR reads with MiXCR anew, one entry per CDR3 protein. The data hold 200,000 to 250,000 distinct CDR3 sequences, with about 22% observed a single time. Sequenced material: peripheral blood. The receptor set was obtained from a woman aged 45-65 years with Graves' ophthalmopathy.

The chain uses TRBV13 and TRBJ1-1; 7 nucleotides agree with TRBD1. This CDR3 spans 19 amino acids. Germline-derived CDR1 and CDR2 are PRHDT and FYEKMQ (reference sequence). The ends lost 5 bases at V and 7 bases at J; junction bases unmatched: 25. The DNA of the CDR3 is TGTGCCAGCAGCCAACTCCGGGACAGACTCGTCCGGACTTTAGGTGAAGCTTTCTTT. Protein sequence: CASSQLRDRLVRTLGEAFF.

V and J are TRBV6-1 and TRBJ2-7, with D uncertain. This CDR3 has 13 residues. From germline, CDR1 is MNHNS and CDR2 SASEGT. Trimming left V 3 bases short and J 3 bases short, with 9 bases between. CDR3 in amino acids: CASSDGSYYEQYF. The CDR3 DNA follows: TGTGCCAGCAGTGATGGGTCTTACTACGAGCAGTACTTC.

This clonotype has a count of ten or more. Its ends do not fully match the called genes, so a read error is possible. The V gene is TRBV6-1, the J gene TRBJ1-5; D is undetermined. This CDR3 has 13 amino acids. The germline CDR1 and CDR2 sequences are MNHNS and SASEGT. CDR3 sequence reads: CASTSDGNQPQHF. CDR3 nucleotide sequence: TGTGCTAGCACCTCGGACGGAAATCAGCCCCAGCATTTT.

This clonotype showed up many times. The CDR3 DNA follows: TGTGCCAGCAGCTTAGAGTTTGGCCGGTTAGGGGAAGCTTTCTTT. This encodes CASSLEFGRLGEAFF. The rearrangement links TRBV13 to TRBJ1-1; D gene ambiguous. The CDR3 covers 15 residues. The germline CDR1 and CDR2 sequences are PRHDT and FYEKMQ (reference sequence). Trimming removed 1 base at V and 8 bases at J, with 17 bases between.

This clonotype was found many times. This chain links TRBV6-1 with TRBJ1-5; possibly TRBD1 for D (6 bases). The CDR3 runs to 16 residues. The germline gives CDR1 MNHNS, CDR2 SASEGT. Trimming removed 8 bases at V and 6 bases at J, with 23 bases between. CDR3 bases: TGTGCCAGCCGGGGAGGACAGCAACTGTACAGTCAGCCCCAGCATTTT. This codes for CASRGGQQLYSQPQHF.